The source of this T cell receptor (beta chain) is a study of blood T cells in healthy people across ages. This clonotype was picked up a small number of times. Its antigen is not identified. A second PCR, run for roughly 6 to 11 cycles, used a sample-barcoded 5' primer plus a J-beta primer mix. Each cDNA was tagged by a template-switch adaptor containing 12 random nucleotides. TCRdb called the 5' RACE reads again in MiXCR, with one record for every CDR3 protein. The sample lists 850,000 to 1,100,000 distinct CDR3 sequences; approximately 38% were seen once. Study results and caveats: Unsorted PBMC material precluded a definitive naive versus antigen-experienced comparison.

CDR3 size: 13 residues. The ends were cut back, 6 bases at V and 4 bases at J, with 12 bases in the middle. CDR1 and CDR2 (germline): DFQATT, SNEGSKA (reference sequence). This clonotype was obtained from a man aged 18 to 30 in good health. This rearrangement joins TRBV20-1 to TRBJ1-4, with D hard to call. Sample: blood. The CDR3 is CSAPLGGNEKLFF. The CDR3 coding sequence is TGCAGTGCCCCCCTGGGCGGTAATGAAAAACTGTTTTTT.